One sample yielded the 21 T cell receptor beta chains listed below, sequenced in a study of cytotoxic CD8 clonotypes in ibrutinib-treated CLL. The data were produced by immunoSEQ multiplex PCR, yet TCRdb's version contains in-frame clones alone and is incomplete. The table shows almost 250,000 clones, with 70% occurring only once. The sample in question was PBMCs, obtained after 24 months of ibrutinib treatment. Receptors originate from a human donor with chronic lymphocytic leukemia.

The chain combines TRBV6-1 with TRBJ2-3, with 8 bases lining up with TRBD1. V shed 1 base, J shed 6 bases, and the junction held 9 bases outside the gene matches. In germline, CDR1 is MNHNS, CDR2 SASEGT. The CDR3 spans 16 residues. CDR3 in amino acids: CASSEGTGGNWDTQYF. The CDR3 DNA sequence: TGTGCCAGCAGTGAAGGCACAGGGGGTAATTGGGATACGCAGTATTTT.

This CDR3 is CASSYSGYPVGEQFF. The CDR3 nucleotides are TGTGCCAGCAGTTACTCCGGCTACCCGGTGGGTGAGCAGTTCTTC. The rearrangement links TRBV6-5 to TRBJ2-1; D not certain. CDR1 and CDR2 from the germline V gene are MNHEY and SVGAGI. Trimming removed 0 bases at V and 9 bases at J, with 15 bases between. There are 15 residues in the CDR3.

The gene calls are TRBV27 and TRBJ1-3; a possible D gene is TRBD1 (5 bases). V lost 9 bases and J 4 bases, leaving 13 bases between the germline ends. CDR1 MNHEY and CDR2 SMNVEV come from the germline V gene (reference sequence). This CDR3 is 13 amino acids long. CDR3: CASPTGPGNTIYF. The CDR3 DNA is TGTGCCAGTCCAACGGGGCCCGGAAACACCATATATTTT.

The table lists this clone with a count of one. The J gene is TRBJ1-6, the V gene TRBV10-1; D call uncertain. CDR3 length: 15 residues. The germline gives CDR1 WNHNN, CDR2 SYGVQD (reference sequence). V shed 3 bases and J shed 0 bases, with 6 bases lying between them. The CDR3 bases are TGCGCCAGCAGTGACCCGGTCTCCTATAATTCACCCCTCCACTTT. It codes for CASSDPVSYNSPLHF.

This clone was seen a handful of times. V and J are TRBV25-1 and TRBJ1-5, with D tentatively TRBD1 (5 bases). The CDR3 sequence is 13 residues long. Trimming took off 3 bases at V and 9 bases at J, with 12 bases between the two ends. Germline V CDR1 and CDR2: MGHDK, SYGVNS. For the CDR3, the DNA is TGTGCCAGCAGTGAGCGGGGCAGCGGGCCCCAGCATTTT. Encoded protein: CASSERGSGPQHF. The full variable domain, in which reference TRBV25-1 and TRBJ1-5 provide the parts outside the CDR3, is EADIYQTPRYLVIGTGKKITLECSQTMGHDKMYWYQQDPGMELHLIHYSYGVNSTEKGDLSSESTVSRIRTEHFPLTLESARPSHTSQYLCASSERGSGPQHFGDGTRLSIL.

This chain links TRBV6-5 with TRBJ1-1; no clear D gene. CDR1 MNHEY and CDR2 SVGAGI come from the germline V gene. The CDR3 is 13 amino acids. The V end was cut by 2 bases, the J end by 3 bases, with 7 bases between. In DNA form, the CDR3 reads TGTGCCAGCAGTTACGCAGATTACACTGAAGCTTTCTTT. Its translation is CASSYADYTEAFF.

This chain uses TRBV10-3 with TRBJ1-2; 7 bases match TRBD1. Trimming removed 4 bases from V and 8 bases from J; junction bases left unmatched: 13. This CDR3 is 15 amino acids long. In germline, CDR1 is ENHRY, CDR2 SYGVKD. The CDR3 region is CAISGSRDSFSGYTF. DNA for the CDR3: TGTGCCATCAGTGGGTCACGGGACAGCTTCTCCGGCTACACCTTC.

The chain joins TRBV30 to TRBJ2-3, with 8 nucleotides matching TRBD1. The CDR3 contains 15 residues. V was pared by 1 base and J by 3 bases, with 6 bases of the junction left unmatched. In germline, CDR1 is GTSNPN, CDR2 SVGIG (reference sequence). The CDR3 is CAWSEDRANTDTQYF. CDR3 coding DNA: TGTGCCTGGAGTGAGGACAGGGCGAATACAGATACGCAGTATTTT.

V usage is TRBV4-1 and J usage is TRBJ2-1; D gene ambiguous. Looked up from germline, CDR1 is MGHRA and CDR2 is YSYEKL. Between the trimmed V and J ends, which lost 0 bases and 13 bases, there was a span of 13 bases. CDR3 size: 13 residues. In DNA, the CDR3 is TGCGCCAGCAGCCAAGATCAAGGTATTTTTCAGTTCTTC. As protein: CASSQDQGIFQFF.

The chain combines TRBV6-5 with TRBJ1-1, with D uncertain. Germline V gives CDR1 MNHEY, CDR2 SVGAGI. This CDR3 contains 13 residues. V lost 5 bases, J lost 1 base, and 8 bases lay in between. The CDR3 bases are TGTGCCAGCAGTGGCGGGTGGAACACTGAAGCTTTCTTT. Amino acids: CASSGGWNTEAFF.

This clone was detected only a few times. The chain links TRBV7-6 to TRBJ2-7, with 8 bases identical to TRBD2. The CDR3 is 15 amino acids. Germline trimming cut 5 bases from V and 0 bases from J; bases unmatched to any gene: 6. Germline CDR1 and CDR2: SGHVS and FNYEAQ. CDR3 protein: CASSRVSGASYEQYF. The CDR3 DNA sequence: TGTGCCAGCAGCCGAGTTAGCGGGGCCTCCTACGAGCAGTACTTC.

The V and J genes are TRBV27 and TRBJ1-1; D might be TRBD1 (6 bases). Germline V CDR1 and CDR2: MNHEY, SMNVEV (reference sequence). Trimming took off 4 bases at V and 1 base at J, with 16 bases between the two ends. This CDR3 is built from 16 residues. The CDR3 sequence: CASSSHTTGTNTEAFF. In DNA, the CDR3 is TGTGCCAGCAGTTCACATACAACAGGGACGAACACTGAAGCTTTCTTT.

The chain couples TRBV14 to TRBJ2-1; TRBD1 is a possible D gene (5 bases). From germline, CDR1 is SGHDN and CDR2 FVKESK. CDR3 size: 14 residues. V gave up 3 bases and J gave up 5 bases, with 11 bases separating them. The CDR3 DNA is TGTGCCAGCAGCCACGCTTTGGACAACAATGAGCAGTTCTTC. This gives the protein CASSHALDNNEQFF. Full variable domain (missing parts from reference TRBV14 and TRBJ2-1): EAGVTQFPSHSVIEKGQTVTLRCDPISGHDNLYWYRRVMGKEIKFLLHFVKESKQDESGMPNNRFLAERTGGTYSTLKVQPAELEDSGVYFCASSHALDNNEQFFGPGTRLTVL.

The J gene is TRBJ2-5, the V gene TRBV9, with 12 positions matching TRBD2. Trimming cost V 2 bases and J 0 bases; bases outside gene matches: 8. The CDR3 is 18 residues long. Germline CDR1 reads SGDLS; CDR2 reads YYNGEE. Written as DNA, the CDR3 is TGTGCCAGCAGCGTGGGGCTAGCGGGAGGGCCCGACCAAGAGACCCAGTACTTC. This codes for CASSVGLAGGPDQETQYF.

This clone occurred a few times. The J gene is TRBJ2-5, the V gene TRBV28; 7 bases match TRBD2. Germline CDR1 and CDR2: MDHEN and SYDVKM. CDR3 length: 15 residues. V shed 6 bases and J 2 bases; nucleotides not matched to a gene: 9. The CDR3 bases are TGTGCCAGCAGCAGAATTGGGACTAAACAAGAGACCCAGTACTTC. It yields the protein CASSRIGTKQETQYF.

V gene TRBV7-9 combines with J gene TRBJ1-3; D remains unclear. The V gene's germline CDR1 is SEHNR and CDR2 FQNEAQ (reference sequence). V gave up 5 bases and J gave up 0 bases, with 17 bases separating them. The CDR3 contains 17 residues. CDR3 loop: CASSPTQESPSGNTIYF. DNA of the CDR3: TGTGCCAGCAGCCCCACGCAAGAGTCCCCCTCTGGAAACACCATATATTTT. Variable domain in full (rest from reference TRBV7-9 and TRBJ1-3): DTGVSQNPRHKITKRGQNVTFRCDPISEHNRLYWYRQTLGQGPEFLTYFQNEAQLEKSRLLSDRFSAERPKGSFSTLEIQRTEQGDSAMYLCASSPTQESPSGNTIYFGEGSWLTVV.

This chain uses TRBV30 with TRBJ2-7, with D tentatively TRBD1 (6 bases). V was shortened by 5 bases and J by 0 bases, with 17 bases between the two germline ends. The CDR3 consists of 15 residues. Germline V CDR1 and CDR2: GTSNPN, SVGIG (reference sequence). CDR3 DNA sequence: TGTGCCTGGGGACGGGGACATACGAACTCCTACGAGCAGTACTTC. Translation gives CAWGRGHTNSYEQYF.

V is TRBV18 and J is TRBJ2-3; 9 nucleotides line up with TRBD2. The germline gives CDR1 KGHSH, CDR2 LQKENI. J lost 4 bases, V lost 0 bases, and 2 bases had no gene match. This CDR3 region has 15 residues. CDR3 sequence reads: CASSPPLAGADTQYF. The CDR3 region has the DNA TGTGCCAGCTCACCACCACTAGCGGGCGCAGATACGCAGTATTTT.

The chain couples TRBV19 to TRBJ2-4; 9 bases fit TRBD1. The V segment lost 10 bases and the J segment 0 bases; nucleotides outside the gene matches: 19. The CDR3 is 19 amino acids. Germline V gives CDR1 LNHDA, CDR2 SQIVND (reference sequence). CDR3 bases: TGTGCCACTATAGTTTGGAGACAGGGGGAACTCCTAGCCAAAAACATTCAGTACTTC. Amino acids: CATIVWRQGELLAKNIQYF.

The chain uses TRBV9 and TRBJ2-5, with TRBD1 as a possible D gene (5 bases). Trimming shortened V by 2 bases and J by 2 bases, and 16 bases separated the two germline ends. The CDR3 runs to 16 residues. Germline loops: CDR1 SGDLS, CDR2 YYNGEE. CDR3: CASSVWGQGGQETQYF. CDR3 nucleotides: TGTGCCAGCAGCGTCTGGGGCCAGGGTGGGCAAGAGACCCAGTACTTC.

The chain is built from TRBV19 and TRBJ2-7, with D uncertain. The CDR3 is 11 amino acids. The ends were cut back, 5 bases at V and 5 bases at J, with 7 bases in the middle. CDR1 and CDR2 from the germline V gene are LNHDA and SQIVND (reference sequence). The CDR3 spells CASSEAHEQYF. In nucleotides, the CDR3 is TGTGCCAGTAGTGAGGCCCACGAGCAGTACTTC.